The rows below give T cell receptor beta chains drawn from one sample of a study of cytomegalovirus exposure and HLA in healthy donors. Libraries were prepared by immunoSEQ multiplex PCR; TCRdb keeps only in-frame clonotypes and omits some of them. The sample contains more than 100,000 clones, about 77% of which appear only once. Sequenced input: PBMCs. These TCRs come from a woman aged 40 to 49 in good health and CMV-seronegative. CDR3s include the opening cysteine and the closing phenylalanine or tryptophan. Fields, in order: clone size, V gene, CDR3 protein. Size is stated for part of the rows, as once, few or many counts, or as a class when the clone is expanded.

-,TRBV6-5,CASSYSSSGGKETQYF
-,TRBV27,CASSLDRDSGNTIYF
-,TRBV12-5,CASGILGQGVGGYTF
-,TRBV7-9,CASSGDRGSGANVLTF
-,TRBV7-9,CASSDTGGGYNSPLHF
-,TRBV5-6,CASAPGVGGETQYF
few,TRBV28,CASSSGYGYTF
-,TRBV4-2,CASSPTGGLTDTQYF
-,TRBV4-3,CASSQRTGGGNEQYF
-,TRBV5-1,CASSRGETGGSYEQYF
-,TRBV27,CASRRFSGANVLTF
few,TRBV6-6,CASSYEGENTEAFF
few,TRBV6-6,CASSERGLYGYTF
once,TRBV7-2,CASSLMGLTTDTQYF
-,TRBV2,CASSVGAQFYEQYF
-,TRBV9,CASSLGGGSQPQHF
few,TRBV19,CASREGWGDTEAFF
-,TRBV2,CASSDPGRGTGELFF
-,TRBV7-8,CASSLVPRRGLNTEAFF
once,TRBV5-1,CASSLARGQYEQYF
-,TRBV18,CASSPQSSVTGEQYF
few,TRBV28,CASSYRLAGRETQYF
-,TRBV6-1,CASSEVGQQPYGYTF
-,TRBV9,CASSPRQGVAGDEQFF
-,TRBV19,CASSIGDTTYEQYF
-,TRBV5-1,CASSLEGTGVTEAFF
-,TRBV18,CASSRGQNTEAFF
-,TRBV5-8,CASSLGGRGEAFF
-,TRBV4-3,CASSQDRTGGTEAFF
-,TRBV25-1,CASSDRGYTGELFF
-,TRBV4-1,CASSQPGQGDEKLFF
once,TRBV6-5,CASKLDIHSGNTIYF
once,TRBV2,CASREVRSSYNEQFF
-,TRBV6-5,CALGRGGVDTQYF
-,TRBV6-5,CASSFLSGNTIYF
-,TRBV28,CASSKQGLGTGELFF
-,TRBV29-1,CSVRGRFQETQYF
few,TRBV29-1,CSIRQGSSSNYGYTF
-,TRBV11-2,CASSLSGPGNTEAFF
-,TRBV4-2,CASSARGQNTEAFF
-,TRBV27,CASSFAVLSRGYNEQFF
-,TRBV6-6,CASSSGQGGVNTEAFF
-,TRBV21-1,CASSKGRGLNTEAFF
-,TRBV7-2,CASSLQGGNQPQHF
once,TRBV6-5,CASNERRGTEAFF
-,TRBV4-3,CASSQDITQLRGLSYNSPLHF
-,TRBV6-5,CASSYEGTAMNTEAFF
-,TRBV7-3,CASKHANTEAFF
-,TRBV29-1,CSVDRGNTGELFF
once,TRBV19,CASSPRTGTGVNGYTF
-,TRBV28,CASSTTGGGSIQYF
-,TRBV29-1,CSVERATDTGELFF
-,TRBV6-4,CASSDSGGGHNEQFF